Listed here is a single T cell receptor (beta chain). About 0.45 to 1 ug RNA was reverse transcribed with random hexamers. With immunoSEQ multiplex PCR, TCR beta CDR3 was amplified across 54 Vbeta and 13 Jbeta. TCRdb re-derived calls from the immunoSEQ multiplex PCR reads in MiXCR, one entry per CDR3 protein. Found here are more than 100,000 distinct CDR3 sequences, over 90% of them singletons; the top ten hold more than 0.095%. The data were taken from a study of CD8 T cells in Susac syndrome. CD8+ and CD4+ T cells taken from blood had their TCR beta sequenced. TEMRA cells were enriched by FACS, and CD4+ and CD8+ T cells were negatively isolated. CDR1 is SEHNR, CDR2 FQNEAQ, per germline (reference sequence). The CDR3 sequence is 16 residues long. The V segment lost 8 bases and the J segment 4 bases; nucleotides outside the gene matches: 7.

Sequenced: CD4+ T cells from PBMCs. This chain links TRBV7-9 with TRBJ2-3; 15 bases match TRBD2. This TCR was sampled from a human donor in good health. The CDR3 DNA reads as TGTGCCAGCGACCGGACTAGCGGGAGGGGGTCAGATACGCAGTATTTT. Residues: CASDRTSGRGSDTQYF.